These T cell receptor beta chains were read from a single sample in a study of T cells in Graves' hyperthyroidism and ophthalmopathy. A single record per CDR3 protein comes from TCRdb applying MiXCR to the multiplex PCR reads. The data hold about 520,000 distinct CDR3 sequences, with around 22% observed a single time. The sample taken for sequencing was blood. All receptors derive from a woman aged 25 to 45 with Graves' ophthalmopathy. Each CDR3 is given with its conserved first and last residue. The D gene is left open where the match is weak. Size values are once, few and many counts, or a class for expanded clones, and some rows have none.

clone size: .; J gene: TRBJ2-3; D gene: .; V gene: TRBV2; CDR3 length: 13; CDR3 DNA: TGTGCCAGCAGTGAAGCCCGGGACTTCACGCAGTATTTT; CDR3 protein: CASSEARDFTQYF
clone size: many; J gene: TRBJ2-6; D gene: .; V gene: TRBV9; CDR3 length: 18; CDR3 DNA: TGTGCCAGCAGCGTAGAAATGACAGCCCGCTCTGGGGCCAACGTCCTGACTTTC; CDR3 protein: CASSVEMTARSGANVLTF
clone size: many; J gene: TRBJ2-2; D gene: .; V gene: TRBV4-2; CDR3 length: 15; CDR3 DNA: TGTGCCAGCAGCCAGGGCAGGGCGAACACCGGGGAGCTGTTTTTT; CDR3 protein: CASSQGRANTGELFF
clone size: .; J gene: TRBJ1-2; D gene: .; V gene: TRBV6-1; CDR3 length: 14; CDR3 DNA: TGTGCCACCACTCAGACCCAGCTGAACTATGGCTACACCTTC; CDR3 protein: CATTQTQLNYGYTF
clone size: medium-sized; J gene: TRBJ1-5; D gene: .; V gene: TRBV12-3/TRBV12-4; CDR3 length: 13; CDR3 DNA: TGTGCCAGCAGTTTCCAGGGTGACCAGCCCCAGCATTTT; CDR3 protein: CASSFQGDQPQHF
clone size: many; J gene: TRBJ1-5; D gene: .; V gene: TRBV10-3; CDR3 length: 16; CDR3 DNA: TGTGCCATCAGTAATCAGGGAAGTGGGAGCAATCAGCCCCAGCATTTT; CDR3 protein: CAISNQGSGSNQPQHF
clone size: few; J gene: TRBJ1-5; D gene: TRBD1; V gene: TRBV30; CDR3 length: 13; CDR3 DNA: TGTGCCTGGAGTACGGGGACAGATCAGCCCCAGCATTTT; CDR3 protein: CAWSTGTDQPQHF
clone size: .; J gene: TRBJ1-5; D gene: .; V gene: TRBV9; CDR3 length: 15; CDR3 DNA: TGTGCCAGCAGCGTAGGCTGGGGTGGCAATCAGCCCCAGCATTTT; CDR3 protein: CASSVGWGGNQPQHF
clone size: many; J gene: TRBJ1-2; D gene: .; V gene: TRBV30; CDR3 length: 14; CDR3 DNA: TGTGCCTGGAGAAAGACAGAGCTTAACTATGGCTACACCTTC; CDR3 protein: CAWRKTELNYGYTF
clone size: .; J gene: TRBJ2-7; D gene: TRBD1; V gene: TRBV20-1; CDR3 length: 15; CDR3 DNA: TGCAGTGCTAGGACGGGTGACAGGGGTCTCTACGAGCAGTACTTC; CDR3 protein: CSARTGDRGLYEQYF
clone size: many; J gene: TRBJ1-5; D gene: .; V gene: TRBV30; CDR3 length: 14; CDR3 DNA: TGTGCCTGGAGTGTCAGGCAGGGAGAGCAGCCCCAGCATTTT; CDR3 protein: CAWSVRQGEQPQHF
clone size: many; J gene: TRBJ2-7; D gene: .; V gene: TRBV6-5; CDR3 length: 14; CDR3 DNA: TGTGCCAGCAGTTACTCCGCTTTCACCTACGAGCAGTACTTC; CDR3 protein: CASSYSAFTYEQYF
clone size: .; J gene: TRBJ1-5; D gene: TRBD1; V gene: TRBV28; CDR3 length: 16; CDR3 DNA: TGTGCCAGCAGTCCCCCTCGGTGGCAGGGGGGACAGCCCCAGCATTTT; CDR3 protein: CASSPPRWQGGQPQHF
clone size: many; J gene: TRBJ2-7; D gene: TRBD1; V gene: TRBV20-1; CDR3 length: 15; CDR3 DNA: TGCAGTGCTTTCGGATCCGGGACAGGGGGCTACGAGCAGTACTTC; CDR3 protein: CSAFGSGTGGYEQYF
clone size: many; J gene: TRBJ1-1; D gene: .; V gene: TRBV7-8; CDR3 length: 13; CDR3 DNA: TGTGCCAGCAGTAGACAGGCGAACACTGAAGCTTTCTTT; CDR3 protein: CASSRQANTEAFF
clone size: few; J gene: TRBJ1-5; D gene: .; V gene: TRBV30; CDR3 length: 14; CDR3 DNA: TGTGCCTGGAGTGTCGGGACACGCAATCAGCCCCAGCATTTT; CDR3 protein: CAWSVGTRNQPQHF
clone size: many; J gene: TRBJ2-7; D gene: .; V gene: TRBV7-8; CDR3 length: 13; CDR3 DNA: TGTGCCAGCAGGAATCAAGTCTCCTACGAGCAGTACTTC; CDR3 protein: CASRNQVSYEQYF
clone size: many; J gene: TRBJ1-1; D gene: TRBD1; V gene: TRBV20-1; CDR3 length: 15; CDR3 DNA: TGCAGTGCTAGAGGGGTCGTGACAGGGGTCACTGAAGCTTTCTTT; CDR3 protein: CSARGVVTGVTEAFF
clone size: many; J gene: TRBJ1-5; D gene: .; V gene: TRBV12-3/TRBV12-4; CDR3 length: 14; CDR3 DNA: TGTGCCAGCAGGATCGACAGCGGCAATCAGCCCCAGCATTTT; CDR3 protein: CASRIDSGNQPQHF
clone size: many; J gene: TRBJ2-5; D gene: .; V gene: TRBV4-1; CDR3 length: 12; CDR3 DNA: TGCGCCAGCAGCCACGTACAAGAGACCCAGTACTTC; CDR3 protein: CASSHVQETQYF
clone size: .; J gene: TRBJ2-2; D gene: TRBD2; V gene: TRBV20-1; CDR3 length: 15; CDR3 DNA: TGCAGTGCTAGAGAACTAGCGGGAGGTACCGGGGAGCTGTTTTTT; CDR3 protein: CSARELAGGTGELFF
clone size: few; J gene: TRBJ2-7; D gene: TRBD2; V gene: TRBV29-1; CDR3 length: 14; CDR3 DNA: TGCAGCGTCCTCTGGCGGGAGAATCCCTACGAGCAGTACTTC; CDR3 protein: CSVLWRENPYEQYF
clone size: many; J gene: TRBJ1-2; D gene: TRBD1; V gene: TRBV6-5; CDR3 length: 15; CDR3 DNA: TGTGCCAGCAGTTACAGTGACAGGGACAACTATGGCTACACCTTC; CDR3 protein: CASSYSDRDNYGYTF
clone size: many; J gene: TRBJ1-2; D gene: TRBD1; V gene: TRBV7-2; CDR3 length: 15; CDR3 DNA: TGTGCCAGCAGCTTAGCTCAGGGGGATGGCTATGGCTACACCTTC; CDR3 protein: CASSLAQGDGYGYTF
clone size: many; J gene: TRBJ1-5; D gene: .; V gene: TRBV7-2; CDR3 length: 15; CDR3 DNA: TGTGCCAGCAGGGATGGGGCAGGGGCTAATCGCCCCCAGCATTTT; CDR3 protein: CASRDGAGANRPQHF
clone size: many; J gene: TRBJ2-2; D gene: TRBD2; V gene: TRBV5-1; CDR3 length: 15; CDR3 DNA: TGTGCCAGCAGCACGGGCCAGGGAGGGACCGGGGAGCTGTTTTTC; CDR3 protein: CASSTGQGGTGELFF